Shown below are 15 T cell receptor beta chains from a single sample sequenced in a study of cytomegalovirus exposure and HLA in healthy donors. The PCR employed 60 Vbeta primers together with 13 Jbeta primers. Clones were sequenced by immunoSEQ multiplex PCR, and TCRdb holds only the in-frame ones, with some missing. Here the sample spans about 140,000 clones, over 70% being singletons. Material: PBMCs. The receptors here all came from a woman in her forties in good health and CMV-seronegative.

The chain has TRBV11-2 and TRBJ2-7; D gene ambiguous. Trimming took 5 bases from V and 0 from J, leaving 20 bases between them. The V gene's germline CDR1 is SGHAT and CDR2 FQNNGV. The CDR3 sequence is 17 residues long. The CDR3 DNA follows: TGTGCCAGCAGCACCCTAATCCAGCCAGCGAGCTCCTACGAGCAGTACTTC. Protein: CASSTLIQPASSYEQYF. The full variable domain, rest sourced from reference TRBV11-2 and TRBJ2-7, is EAGVAQSPRYKIIEKRQSVAFWCNPISGHATLYWYQQILGQGPKLLIQFQNNGVVDDSQLPKDRFSAERLKGVDSTLKIQPAKLEDSAVYLCASSTLIQPASSYEQYFGPGTRLTVT.

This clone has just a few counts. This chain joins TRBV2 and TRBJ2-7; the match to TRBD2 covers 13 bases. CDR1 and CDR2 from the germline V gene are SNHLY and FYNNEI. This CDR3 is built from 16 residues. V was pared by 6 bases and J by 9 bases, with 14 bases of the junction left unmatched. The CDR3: CASRRGLAGALSGQYF. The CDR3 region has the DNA TGTGCCAGCAGGAGAGGACTAGCGGGGGCTCTGAGTGGGCAGTACTTC.

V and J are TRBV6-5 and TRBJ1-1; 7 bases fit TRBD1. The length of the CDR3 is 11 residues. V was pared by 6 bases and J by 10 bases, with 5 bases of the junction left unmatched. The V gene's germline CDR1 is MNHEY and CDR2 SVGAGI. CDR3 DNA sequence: TGTGCCAGCAGGACAGGGACAGCAGCTTTCTTT. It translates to CASRTGTAAFF.

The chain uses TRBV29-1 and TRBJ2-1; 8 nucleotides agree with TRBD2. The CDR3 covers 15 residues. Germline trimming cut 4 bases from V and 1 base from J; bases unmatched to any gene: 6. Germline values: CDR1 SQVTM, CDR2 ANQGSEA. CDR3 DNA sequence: TGCAGCGTTGCGGGGGGGGCGGGGTCCTACAATGAGCAGTTCTTC. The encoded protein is CSVAGGAGSYNEQFF.

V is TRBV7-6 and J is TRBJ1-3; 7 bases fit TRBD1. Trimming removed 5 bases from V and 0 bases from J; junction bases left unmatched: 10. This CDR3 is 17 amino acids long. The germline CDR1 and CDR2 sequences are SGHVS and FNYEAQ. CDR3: CASSRPTTGNSGNTIYF. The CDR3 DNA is TGTGCCAGCAGCCGCCCCACGACAGGGAACTCTGGAAACACCATATATTTT.

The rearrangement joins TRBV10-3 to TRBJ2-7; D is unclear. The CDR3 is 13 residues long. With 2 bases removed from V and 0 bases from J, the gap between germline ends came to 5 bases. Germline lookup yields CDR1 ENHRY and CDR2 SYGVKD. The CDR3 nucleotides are TGTGCCATCAGTGAGACTCGCTCCTACGAGCAGTACTTC. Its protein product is CAISETRSYEQYF.

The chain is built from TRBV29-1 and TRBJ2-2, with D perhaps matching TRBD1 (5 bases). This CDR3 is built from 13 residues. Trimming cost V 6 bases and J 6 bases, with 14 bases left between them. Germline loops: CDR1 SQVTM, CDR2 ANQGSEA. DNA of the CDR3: TGCAGCGTGACAGTCGATCTCCCCGGGGAGCTGTTTTTT. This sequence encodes CSVTVDLPGELFF.

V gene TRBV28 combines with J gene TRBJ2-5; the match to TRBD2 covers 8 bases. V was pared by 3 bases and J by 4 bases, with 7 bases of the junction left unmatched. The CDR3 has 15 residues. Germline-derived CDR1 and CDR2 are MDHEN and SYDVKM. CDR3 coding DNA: TGTGCCAGCAGTTTCGCGGGGGGTATTTTAGAGACCCAGTACTTC. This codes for CASSFAGGILETQYF.

The CDR3 DNA reads as TGTGCCAGCAGCACCTCACAGGGAAGGGCCGGGGCTTTCTTT. The encoded protein is CASSTSQGRAGAFF. The chain employs TRBV7-9 and TRBJ1-1, with a tentative D call TRBD1 (6 bases). V lost 5 bases, J lost 11 bases, and 21 bases lay in between. CDR1 SEHNR and CDR2 FQNEAQ come from the germline V gene (reference sequence). The CDR3 is 14 amino acids.

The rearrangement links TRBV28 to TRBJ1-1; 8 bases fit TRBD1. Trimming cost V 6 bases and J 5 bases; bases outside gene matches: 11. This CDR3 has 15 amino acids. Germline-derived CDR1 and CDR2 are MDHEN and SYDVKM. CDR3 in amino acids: CASSPTQGAGTEAFF. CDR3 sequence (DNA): TGTGCCAGCAGCCCAACTCAGGGGGCCGGGACTGAAGCTTTCTTT.

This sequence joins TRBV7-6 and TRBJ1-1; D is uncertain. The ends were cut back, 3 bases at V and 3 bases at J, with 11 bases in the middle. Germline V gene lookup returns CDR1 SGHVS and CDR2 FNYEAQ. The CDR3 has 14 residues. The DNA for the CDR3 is TGTGCCAGCAGCTTCCTAGGTATGGACACTGAAGCTTTCTTT. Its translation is CASSFLGMDTEAFF.

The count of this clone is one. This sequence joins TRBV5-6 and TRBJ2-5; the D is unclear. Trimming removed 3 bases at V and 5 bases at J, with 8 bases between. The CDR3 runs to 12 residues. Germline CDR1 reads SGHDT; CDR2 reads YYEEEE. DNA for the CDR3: TGTGCCAGCAGCTGGGTCGGGGAGACCCAGTACTTC. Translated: CASSWVGETQYF.

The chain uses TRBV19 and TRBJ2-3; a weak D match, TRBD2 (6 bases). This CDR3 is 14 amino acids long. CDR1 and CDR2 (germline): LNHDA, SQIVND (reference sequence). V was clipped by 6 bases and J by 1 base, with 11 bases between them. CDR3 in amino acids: CASRGGSRTDTQYF. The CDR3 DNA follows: TGTGCCAGTAGAGGAGGGTCACGCACAGATACGCAGTATTTT.

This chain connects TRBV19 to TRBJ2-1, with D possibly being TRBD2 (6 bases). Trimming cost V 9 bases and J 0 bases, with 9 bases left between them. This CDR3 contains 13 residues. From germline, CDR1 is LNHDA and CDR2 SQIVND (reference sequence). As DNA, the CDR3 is TGTGCCAGCGCGGGGAGCTCCTACAATGAGCAGTTCTTC. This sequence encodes CASAGSSYNEQFF.

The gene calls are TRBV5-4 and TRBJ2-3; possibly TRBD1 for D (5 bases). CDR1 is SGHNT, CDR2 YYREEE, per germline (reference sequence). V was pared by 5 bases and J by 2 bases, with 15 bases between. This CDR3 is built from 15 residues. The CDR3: CASRTDSRPTDTQYF. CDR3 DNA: TGTGCCAGCAGGACCGACAGTCGCCCCACAGATACGCAGTATTTT.